The TCR beta chain described here comes from a study of vaccination effects on CD4 cells after COVID-19. Study-wide context: Samples were given by two convalescent patients 16 days and one week before vaccination. Study-level results: Convalescents' post-vaccination spike-reactive clones were chiefly new, vaccine-induced ones.

Pools of viral peptides were used by the ViraFEST assay to expand antigen-specific CD4+ T cells ahead of sequencing. Isolation of CD4+ T cells took place after less than twelve days of culture. It was between March and December 2020 that the person had a SARS-CoV-2 infection confirmed by PCR. This clone was detected only a few times. Its specificity is unknown. Trimming cost V 7 bases and J 6 bases, with 9 bases left between them. This CDR3 spans 11 amino acids. Germline CDR1 SNHLY, CDR2 FYNNEI. Here immunoSEQ multiplex PCR was the method, and the copy in TCRdb shows in-frame clones only, minus some. The sample lists around 49,000 clones; approximately 70% were seen once.

The specimen comprised CD4+ T cells from PBMCs cultured with a peptide pool, sampled before COVID-19 vaccination. This clonotype originated in a human donor who had a prior SARS-CoV-2 infection. The chain is built from TRBV2 and TRBJ1-1; D gene ambiguous. The CDR3 DNA sequence: TGTGCCAGCATTTATGAGTCTGAAGCTTTCTTT. It translates to CASIYESEAFF. The full variable domain, with the rest looked up from reference TRBV2 and TRBJ1-1, is EPEVTQTPSHQVTQMGQEVILRCVPISNHLYFYWYRQILGQKVEFLVSFYNNEISEKSEIFDDQFSVERPDGSNFTLKIRSTKLEDSAMYFCASIYESEAFFGQGTRLTVV.